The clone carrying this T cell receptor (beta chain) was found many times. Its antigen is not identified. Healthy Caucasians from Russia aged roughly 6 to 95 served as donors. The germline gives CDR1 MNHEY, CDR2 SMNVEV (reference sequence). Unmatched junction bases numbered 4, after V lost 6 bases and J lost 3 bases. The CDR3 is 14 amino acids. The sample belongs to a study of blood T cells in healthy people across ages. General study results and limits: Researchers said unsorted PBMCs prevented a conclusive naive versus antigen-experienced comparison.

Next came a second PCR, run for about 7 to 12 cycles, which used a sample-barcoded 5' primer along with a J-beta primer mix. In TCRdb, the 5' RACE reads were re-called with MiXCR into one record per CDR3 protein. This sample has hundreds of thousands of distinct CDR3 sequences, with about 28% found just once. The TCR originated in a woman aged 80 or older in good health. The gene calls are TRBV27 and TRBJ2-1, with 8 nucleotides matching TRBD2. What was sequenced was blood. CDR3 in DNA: TGTGCCAGCAGCCGGGGGGGCCTCTACAATGAGCAGTTCTTC. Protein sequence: CASSRGGLYNEQFF.